This T cell receptor (beta chain) was identified in a study of shared clonotypes between healthy human individuals. Points from the study as a whole: Sorted-subset sequencing, rarefaction showed, was incomplete despite large depth. Across a handful of donors, naive CD4 shared 5% to 6%, naive CD8 3.5% to 4%, memory CD4 less than 2.5%, memory CD8 more than 0.35%. A reduction in generation probabilities was seen for non-shared clonotypes relative to those shared by all four donors. Estimated clonotype richness was generally higher in naive than memory subsets.

A note on this clone: Its antigen is as yet unknown.

Germline lookup yields CDR1 MGHDK and CDR2 SYGVNS. Deletions cut 10 bases from V and 5 bases from J, with 11 bases between. There are 11 residues in the CDR3. The assay was immunoSEQ multiplex PCR, and TCRdb's table has in-frame clones only and misses some. Of 650,000 to 800,000 clones listed, roughly nine tenths are singletons. Positive CCR7 selection of CD45RO-negative cells yielded the naive CD8 cells, and terminally differentiated effector memory CD45RA+ cells were excluded. The material sequenced was naive CD8+ T cells sorted from blood. The origin of this receptor is a young man in good health. The chain links TRBV25-1 to TRBJ1-2; D is possibly TRBD1 (5 bases). The CDR3 DNA reads TGTGCCACCCAAACAGGATATGGCTACACCTTC. The encoded protein is CATQTGYGYTF.